What follows are 8 T cell receptor beta chains derived from one specimen sequenced in a study of naive and memory T cell subsets. No antigen is known for these receptors. Both TRBC1 and TRBC2 were covered by a beta constant-region primer of two equimolar oligonucleotides. Four rounds of PCR amplified the ligated cDNA using nested alpha and beta constant-region primers plus SP2. TCRdb processed the UMI-ligation and nested PCR reads anew with MiXCR; each CDR3 protein has one entry. The sample carries over 110,000 distinct CDR3 sequences, roughly a fifth recorded once. Study results and limitations: Naive repertoires, especially CD8, held a few larger clonotypes, possibly memory cells re-expressing CD45RA.

The sample was naive CD8+ T cells from blood. These receptors all stem from a human donor in good health.

This clonotype was counted a few times. V usage is TRBV7-9 and J usage is TRBJ2-1; 12 bases align to TRBD1. Per the germline V gene, CDR1 is SEHNR and CDR2 is FQNEAQ (reference sequence). The CDR3 loop spans 16 amino acids. The V gene end was trimmed by 7 bases and the J gene end by 8 bases; junction bases not matched to a gene: 12. Written as DNA, the CDR3 is TGTGCCAGCACCAAAATCCGGGACAGGGGGCTGGATGAGCAGTTCTTC. Its translation: CASTKIRDRGLDEQFF.

This chain links TRBV29-1 with TRBJ2-3; D possibly corresponds to TRBD1 (5 bases). Germline V gene lookup returns CDR1 SQVTM and CDR2 ANQGSEA. The CDR3 length is 11 residues. Trimming stripped 7 bases from V and 6 bases from J, with 11 bases between. The chain's CDR3 is CSALKGDTQYF. CDR3 nucleotide sequence: TGCAGCGCCCTCAAGGGGGATACGCAGTATTTT.

The chain joins TRBV4-1 to TRBJ2-5; a weak D match, TRBD1 (6 bases). There are 16 residues in the CDR3. CDR1 MGHRA and CDR2 YSYEKL come from the germline V gene. V lost 0 bases and J 5 bases, leaving 16 bases between the germline ends. CDR3 DNA sequence: TGCGCCAGCAGCCAAGATCAACCAGGGGCAGGGGAGACCCAGTACTTC. This translates into CASSQDQPGAGETQYF.

This clonotype was recorded a few times. The chain couples TRBV27 to TRBJ1-6; TRBD1 is a possible D gene (6 bases). Germline V CDR1 and CDR2: MNHEY, SMNVEV (reference sequence). This CDR3 is built from 15 residues. V was pared by 2 bases and J by 10 bases, with 15 bases between. CDR3 amino acids: CASSLGRAGASPLHF. Written as DNA, the CDR3 is TGTGCCAGCAGTTTAGGCCGGGCAGGGGCGTCACCCCTCCACTTT.

The chain recombines TRBV28 with TRBJ2-2; D unresolved. V was clipped by 8 bases and J by 3 bases, with 4 bases between them. CDR1 MDHEN and CDR2 SYDVKM come from the germline V gene. CDR3 length equals 11 residues. CDR3 protein: CASRYTGELFF. The CDR3 nucleotides are TGTGCCAGCCGCTACACCGGGGAGCTGTTTTTT.

This chain uses TRBV27 with TRBJ1-4, with D maybe TRBD1 (5 bases). The V gene's germline CDR1 is MNHEY and CDR2 SMNVEV (reference sequence). The CDR3 sequence is 14 residues long. V lost 6 bases to trimming and J lost 3 bases, with 11 bases between them. The CDR3 coding sequence is TGTGCCAGCAGGATAGACAGATCTAATGAAAAACTGTTTTTT. Amino acids: CASRIDRSNEKLFF.

This clonotype showed up just a few times. The V call is TRBV28, the J call TRBJ1-2; D unresolved. The CDR3 length is 10 residues. The germline gives CDR1 MDHEN, CDR2 SYDVKM. V lost 8 bases and J lost 6, with 7 bases in between. The CDR3 reads CASVGDGYTF. In DNA, the CDR3 is TGTGCCAGCGTAGGAGATGGCTACACCTTC.

This clonotype came up a few times. V usage is TRBV14 and J usage is TRBJ1-1; TRBD1 might be the D (5 bases). The CDR3 loop spans 15 amino acids. Germline CDR1 and CDR2: SGHDN and FVKESK. Trimming removed 4 bases at V and 0 bases at J, with 12 bases between. This CDR3 is CASSLRLDMNTEAFF. CDR3 DNA sequence: TGTGCCAGCAGCCTTCGACTGGACATGAACACTGAAGCTTTCTTT. The variable domain in full, with the rest retrieved from reference TRBV14 and TRBJ1-1, is EAGVTQFPSHSVIEKGQTVTLRCDPISGHDNLYWYRRVMGKEIKFLLHFVKESKQDESGMPNNRFLAERTGGTYSTLKVQPAELEDSGVYFCASSLRLDMNTEAFFGQGTRLTVV.